The TCR beta chain under discussion was sequenced for a study of CD8+CD57+ T cells in acquired aplastic anemia. About the research overall: Yields of DNA that came from sorted CD4+ and CD8+ cells averaged roughly 3.2 ug. Study-level results: Controls and patients did not differ significantly in CD8+ Simpson's diversity. Researchers report that fewer than 30 CD8+ CDR3 sequences appeared in both patients and controls.

This clonotype was detected a few times. The target antigen is unknown. By flow cytometry, patients selected for sequencing had shown an expansion of CD8+CD57+ cells. Patient blood was sampled before any therapy had been received. The TCR beta profiling, which covered VDJ combination and CDR3 sequence, was carried out using genomic DNA as the template. TCRdb re-called the reads with MiXCR, one entry per CDR3 protein. The sample comprises about 40,000 distinct CDR3 sequences, 60% to 80% of which are singletons, and 59% rests with the top ten. From germline, CDR1 is LNHNV and CDR2 YYDKDF (reference sequence). CDR3 length equals 13 residues. Trimming took off 4 bases at V and 0 bases at J, with 7 bases between the two ends.

V and J are TRBV15 and TRBJ2-7, with D unclear. The specimen was sorted CD4+, CD8+, or CD8+CD57+ T cells (not recorded which) from PBMCs. This TCR was sampled from a human donor with aplastic anemia. CDR3 sequence: CATSTSDSYEQYF. The CDR3, as DNA: TGTGCCACCAGCACGTCGGACTCCTACGAGCAGTACTTC.